These 30 T cell receptor beta chains originate from one sample sequenced in a study of T cell responses to AZD1222 COVID-19 vaccine. Sequenced by immunoSEQ multiplex PCR; TCRdb stores in-frame clones only, minus some. The sample shows about 140,000 clones, under 95% of them seen only once. Sequences were derived from peripheral blood, sampled 28 days after the second AZD1222 dose. The source of these receptors is an adult who received the AZD1222 COVID-19 vaccine.

The chain has TRBV5-5 and TRBJ2-7, with 13 bases lining up with TRBD2. This CDR3 region has 17 residues. With V trimmed by 0 bases and J by 9 bases, 12 bases remained unmatched. Germline assignment: CDR1 SGHKS and CDR2 YYEKEE (reference sequence). CDR3 DNA sequence: TGTGCCAGCAGCTTGGCCGTTACGGGACTAGCGGGGAGTTTGCAGTACTTC. This codes for CASSLAVTGLAGSLQYF. Full variable domain (outside the CDR3, taken from reference TRBV5-5 and TRBJ2-7): DAGVTQSPTHLIKTRGQQVTLRCSPISGHKSVSWYQQVLGQGPQFIFQYYEKEERGRGNFPDRFSARQFPNYSSELNVNALLLGDSALYLCASSLAVTGLAGSLQYFGPGTRLTVT.

The chain couples TRBV10-3 to TRBJ1-2; 10 nucleotides agree with TRBD1. Per germline, CDR1 ENHRY and CDR2 SYGVKD. With 1 base clipped from V and 6 bases from J, the junction kept 11 bases outside the gene matches. The CDR3 is 17 amino acids. In nucleotides, the CDR3 is TGTGCCATCAGTGAGTTCGGGGACGCCGGGACAGGGGATGGCTACACCTTC. Its translation: CAISEFGDAGTGDGYTF.

The chain recombines TRBV10-3 with TRBJ2-7, with 13 bases identical to TRBD2. J gave up 0 bases and V 3 bases, and 5 bases lay outside the gene matches. There are 17 residues in the CDR3. Germline V CDR1 and CDR2: ENHRY, SYGVKD. CDR3 sequence (DNA): TGTGCCATCAGTGACGAACTAGCGGGAGGGGACTCCTACGAGCAGTACTTC. It translates to CAISDELAGGDSYEQYF.

Points on this clone: It is unclear where the CDR3 begins or ends on the DNA, so no DNA is shown, and the CDR3 is as TCRdb lists it. The chain employs TRBV19 and TRBJ2-5; the table gives TRBD2 as D, unverified against the DNA. Germline V lookup: CDR1 LNHDA, CDR2 SQIVND (reference sequence). From its first to its last residue, the CDR3 has 16 amino acids. The CDR3 sequence is CASSIVGVGARETQYF.

This chain links TRBV7-3 with TRBJ2-7; the D call may be TRBD1 or TRBD2 (5 bases each). The germline CDR1 and CDR2 sequences are SGHTA and FQGTGA. V was cut by 1 base and J by 2 bases, with 21 bases left in between. CDR3 length: 18 residues. CDR3 in amino acids: CASSLIPPRDGITYEQYF. The CDR3 DNA is TGTGCCAGCAGCTTAATTCCCCCCCGGGACGGAATAACCTACGAGCAGTACTTC.

This clone was seen a handful of times. The rearrangement uses TRBV3-1 (or the pseudogene TRBV3-2) and TRBJ1-5; D gene uncertain. The CDR3 loop spans 14 amino acids. The germline V and J ends were trimmed by 6 bases and 1 base, with 10 bases remaining between them. CDR1 is LGHDT and CDR2 is YNNKEL in the germline V gene (reference sequence). CDR3 DNA: TGTGCCAGCAGTGACCGGGCGAGCAATCAGCCCCAGCATTTT. Protein: CASSDRASNQPQHF.

The CDR3 is CASSPRGGFSYNEQFF. Here the CDR3 DNA reads TGTGCCAGCAGCCCCCGAGGCGGATTCTCCTACAATGAGCAGTTCTTC. The chain joins TRBV2 to TRBJ2-1, with no clear D. Trimming pared 6 bases from V and 0 bases from J, leaving 15 bases between. This CDR3 comprises 16 residues. Looked up from germline, CDR1 is SNHLY and CDR2 is FYNNEI.

This clone was detected only once. The chain has TRBV7-8 and TRBJ2-1; D is undetermined. This CDR3 region has 13 residues. Germline loops: CDR1 SGHVS, CDR2 FQNEAQ. The V end was cut by 1 base, the J end by 7 bases, with 8 bases between. The CDR3 DNA sequence: TGTGCCAGCAGCTTAGAAACTCAGAATGAGCAGTTCTTC. The encoded protein is CASSLETQNEQFF.

CDR3 DNA sequence: TGTGCCAGTAGTCTAAAGACAGCCGTCTCTGGAAACACCATATATTTT. This sequence encodes CASSLKTAVSGNTIYF. The J gene is TRBJ1-3, the V gene TRBV19; maybe TRBD1 (5 bases). CDR3 length: 16 amino acids. V shed 5 bases and J shed 0 bases, with 14 bases lying between them. CDR1 and CDR2 (germline): LNHDA, SQIVND (reference sequence). Together with reference TRBV19 and TRBJ1-3, the CDR3 gives the full variable domain: DGGITQSPKYLFRKEGQNVTLSCEQNLNHDAMYWYRQDPGQGLRLIYYSQIVNDFQKGDIAEGYSVSREKKESFPLTVTSAQKNPTAFYLCASSLKTAVSGNTIYFGEGSWLTVV.

The gene calls are TRBV5-1 and TRBJ1-2; D not certain. Germline V lookup: CDR1 SGHRS, CDR2 YFSETQ. The CDR3 is 13 amino acids. V was clipped by 4 bases and J by 8 bases, with 15 bases between them. CDR3 sequence: CASSPAQQRGYTF. Written as DNA, the CDR3 is TGCGCCAGCAGCCCTGCTCAGCAGAGAGGCTACACCTTC.

The chain recombines TRBV7-3 with TRBJ2-1, with D unclear. CDR1 SGHTA and CDR2 FQGTGA come from the germline V gene. There are 13 residues in the CDR3. V shed 5 bases and J shed 5 bases, with 10 bases lying between them. The CDR3 DNA follows: TGTGCCAGCAGCCAGACGCCTAACAATGAGCAGTTCTTC. Translating it yields CASSQTPNNEQFF.

The chain carries TRBV5-8 and TRBJ1-5, with 7 nucleotides matching TRBD1. The germline V gene has CDR1 SGHTS and CDR2 YDEGEE. The CDR3 has 16 amino acids. The V and J ends lost 2 bases and 0 bases, in that order; junction bases with no gene match: 5. DNA of the CDR3: TGTGCCAGCAGCTTCCTACAGGGGATTAGCAATCAGCCCCAGCATTTT. Protein sequence: CASSFLQGISNQPQHF.

About this clone itself: The junction shows a germline mismatch at one end, possibly a read error. This chain joins TRBV7-7 and TRBJ2-7; the D gene is possibly TRBD1 (5 bases). This CDR3 is 12 amino acids long. CDR1 and CDR2 from the germline V gene are SSHAT and FNYEAQ (reference sequence). The CDR3 is CASSLGAYEQYF. DNA for the CDR3: TGTGCTAGCAGCTTAGGGGCCTACGAGCAGTACTTC.

Of note for this clone: At one boundary the junction diverges from the germline segment, which might be a read error. V and J are TRBV2 and TRBJ2-1; 8 bases are a match to TRBD1. Germline CDR1 and CDR2: SNHLY and FYNNEI. This CDR3 has 13 residues. CDR3 in DNA: TGTGCCAGCGGTTGGGCAGGGGGCAATGGGCAGTTCTTC. Protein product: CASGWAGGNGQFF.

The gene calls are TRBV4-1 and TRBJ1-1, with 8 bases aligning to TRBD1. CDR3 length: 15 amino acids. Germline V CDR1 and CDR2: MGHRA, YSYEKL. Germline trimming cut 1 base from V and 8 bases from J; bases unmatched to any gene: 9. As DNA, the CDR3 is TGCGCCAGCAGCCAAGGGTCACCAGGGGGCCACGAAGCTTTCTTT. Its protein product is CASSQGSPGGHEAFF.

The V call is TRBV7-8, the J call TRBJ1-2, with D perhaps matching TRBD1 (5 bases). CDR1 SGHVS and CDR2 FQNEAQ come from the germline V gene. The V and J ends lost 6 bases and 5 bases respectively, with 22 bases between them. CDR3 length: 16 amino acids. The CDR3 region has the DNA TGTGCCAGCAGGGGCGGGACGTACCTTACGGGGTATGGCTACACCTTC. It is translated as CASRGGTYLTGYGYTF.

The chain couples TRBV5-1 to TRBJ1-1, with TRBD1 matching 9 bases. Germline CDR1 reads SGHRS; CDR2 reads YFSETQ. The CDR3 is 14 amino acids. Trimming cost V 1 base and J 5 bases; bases outside gene matches: 3. The CDR3 bases are TGCGCCAGCAGCTTGAAGGGACAGGGTACTGAAGCTTTCTTT. Protein sequence: CASSLKGQGTEAFF.

The chain links TRBV6-5 to TRBJ1-4; D possibly corresponds to TRBD1 (5 bases). The CDR3 contains 13 residues. Germline CDR1 and CDR2: MNHEY and SVGAGI. Between the trimmed V and J ends, which lost 6 bases and 8 bases, there was a span of 13 bases. The DNA for the CDR3 is TGTGCCAGCAGGGGACGCCCATGGGAAAAACTGTTTTTT. This sequence encodes CASRGRPWEKLFF.

The J gene is TRBJ1-3, the V gene TRBV19; no reliable D call. CDR1 is LNHDA and CDR2 is SQIVND in the germline V gene (reference sequence). The CDR3 loop spans 15 amino acids. Trimming left V 6 bases short and J 0 bases short, with 12 bases between. The CDR3 sequence: CASSKTFASGNTIYF. CDR3 bases: TGTGCCAGTAGCAAGACATTCGCCTCTGGAAACACCATATATTTT.

A single count supports this clone. The chain has TRBV5-6 and TRBJ1-5; tentative D call: TRBD1 (5 bases). V was trimmed by 2 bases and J by 3 bases, leaving 18 bases between them. Germline V gene data show CDR1 as SGHDT and CDR2 as YYEEEE. The CDR3 contains 17 residues. The CDR3 region has the DNA TGTGCCAGCAGCTTTATGGACACTAACGAGGTCAATCAGCCCCAGCATTTT. Protein sequence: CASSFMDTNEVNQPQHF.

The chain has TRBV5-1 and TRBJ1-5; no clear D. The ends were cut back, 3 bases at V and 2 bases at J, with 12 bases in the middle. The germline V gene has CDR1 SGHRS and CDR2 YFSETQ. The CDR3 is made up of 15 amino acids. CDR3 sequence: CASSSGEWGNQPQHF. The CDR3 coding sequence is TGCGCCAGCAGCTCCGGTGAATGGGGCAATCAGCCCCAGCATTTT. Full variable domain (missing parts from reference TRBV5-1 and TRBJ1-5): KAGVTQTPRYLIKTRGQQVTLSCSPISGHRSVSWYQQTPGQGLQFLFEYFSETQRNKGNFPGRFSGRQFSNSRSEMNVSTLELGDSALYLCASSSGEWGNQPQHFGDGTRLSIL.

V gene TRBV7-9 combines with J gene TRBJ2-1; TRBD2 matches at 8 bases. CDR3 length: 15 residues. CDR1 is SEHNR, CDR2 FQNEAQ, per germline (reference sequence). V dropped 3 bases and J dropped 3; count of bases not matched to a gene: 4. The CDR3 sequence is CASSFSGDLYNEQFF. CDR3 DNA sequence: TGTGCCAGCAGCTTTAGCGGGGACCTCTACAATGAGCAGTTCTTC.

This sequence joins TRBV5-8 and TRBJ2-7, with D perhaps TRBD1 or TRBD2 (5 bases each). CDR1 is SGHTS and CDR2 is YDEGEE in the germline V gene. V was cut by 1 base and J by 2 bases, with 10 bases left in between. CDR3 size: 14 residues. CDR3 protein: CASSLSGTAYEQYF. The CDR3 DNA follows: TGTGCCAGCAGCTTGTCCGGGACCGCCTACGAGCAGTACTTC.

The chain is built from TRBV7-6 and TRBJ2-7; maybe TRBD1 (6 bases). Trimming left V 2 bases short and J 0 bases short, with 11 bases between. CDR3 length equals 15 residues. CDR1 is SGHVS and CDR2 is FNYEAQ in the germline V gene. In DNA, the CDR3 is TGTGCCAGCAGCTTAAACAGGGCTAGCTCCTACGAGCAGTACTTC. It encodes CASSLNRASSYEQYF.

Comments on this clone: Other nucleotide sequences from this sample produce the same CDR3. The chain couples TRBV5-1 to TRBJ1-1; a possible D gene is TRBD1 (5 bases). Germline assignment: CDR1 SGHRS and CDR2 YFSETQ. This CDR3 region has 14 residues. Trimming shortened V by 0 bases and J by 0 bases, and 6 bases separated the two germline ends. DNA for the CDR3: TGCGCCAGCAGCTTGGGACAGATGAACACTGAAGCTTTCTTT. This encodes CASSLGQMNTEAFF.

CDR3 in DNA: TGTGCCAGCAGCCGAGGGGGGCTGGGGGCCAACGTCCTGACTTTC. As protein: CASSRGGLGANVLTF. This chain connects TRBV14 to TRBJ2-6, with D possibly being TRBD1 or TRBD2 (6 bases each). The CDR3 runs 15 residues. Germline CDR1 and CDR2: SGHDN and FVKESK. Trimming cost V 4 bases and J 4 bases, with 11 bases left between them.

This clone was seen once. This rearrangement joins TRBV5-1 to TRBJ2-5; D not resolved. Germline V gene data show CDR1 as SGHRS and CDR2 as YFSETQ. CDR3 length: 14 amino acids. Trimming shortened V by 5 bases and J by 2 bases, and 13 bases separated the two germline ends. The DNA of the CDR3 is TGCGCCAGCAGGAACCTCTTGCTTCAAGAGACCCAGTACTTC. This codes for CASRNLLLQETQYF.

The chain joins TRBV15 to TRBJ1-2; maybe TRBD1 (5 bases). Germline V gives CDR1 LNHNV, CDR2 YYDKDF (reference sequence). V dropped 1 base and J dropped 5 bases, with 11 bases sitting between them. The CDR3 runs to 14 residues. CDR3 nucleotides: TGTGCCACCAGCAGAGTTACGGGGGGGTATGGCTACACCTTC. This translates into CATSRVTGGYGYTF.

This clone occurred once. The V and J genes are TRBV11-3 and TRBJ2-2, with D perhaps matching TRBD1 or TRBD2 (7 bases each). The CDR3 extends over 15 amino acids. V lost 10 bases and J lost 1, with 16 bases in between. Germline values: CDR1 SGHNT, CDR2 YENEEA. CDR3 residues: CATMQGGVNTGELFF. As DNA, the CDR3 is TGTGCCACCATGCAGGGGGGGGTGAACACCGGGGAGCTGTTTTTT.

In its sample, this clone was seen a few times. The V and J genes are TRBV5-1 and TRBJ2-2, with D maybe TRBD2 (6 bases). V lost 0 bases and J 5 bases, leaving 14 bases between the germline ends. This CDR3 is 16 amino acids long. In germline, CDR1 is SGHRS, CDR2 YFSETQ. In DNA form, the CDR3 reads TGCGCCAGCAGCTTGGACCCGGGGGACCCTACCGGGGAGCTGTTTTTT. It specifies CASSLDPGDPTGELFF.